This entry describes one TCR beta chain. No antigen is known for it. cDNA came from roughly 0.53 to 1 ug RNA primed by random hexamers. Amplification of TCR beta CDR3 by immunoSEQ multiplex PCR spanned 54 Vbeta and 13 Jbeta. Each CDR3 protein is one row after TCRdb ran MiXCR on the immunoSEQ multiplex PCR reads. This repertoire shows around 180,000 distinct CDR3 sequences, approximately 94% found once; its top ten account for roughly 0.095%. CDR1 is LGHNA and CDR2 is YSLEER in the germline V gene. The length of the CDR3 is 14 residues. Trimming shortened V by 0 bases and J by 3 bases, and 8 bases separated the two germline ends. While CD8+ and CD4+ T cells were isolated negatively, TEMRA cells were enriched by FACS. The data were obtained in a study of CD8 T cells in Susac syndrome. Notes on the study in general: Only a relatively small number of individuals were included in the TCR sequencing and HLA analysis.

Sequenced input: CD4+ T cells from PBMCs. The chain couples TRBV4-3 to TRBJ1-1; D unresolved. The TCR comes from a human donor with multiple sclerosis. In DNA form, the CDR3 reads TGCGCCAGCAGCCAAGAAGGAAGGGACACTGAAGCTTTCTTT. Its protein is CASSQEGRDTEAFF.